The 28 T cell receptor beta chains presented below share a single source sample, sequenced in a study of T cell responses to AZD1222 COVID-19 vaccine. TCRdb's table, derived via immunoSEQ multiplex PCR, lists solely in-frame clones and lacks some. The sample carries fewer than 90,000 clones, 75% to 90% recorded once. The sample was peripheral blood, taken 28 days after the second AZD1222 dose. All receptors derive from an adult who received the AZD1222 COVID-19 vaccine.

This chain connects TRBV21-1 to TRBJ1-2. TRBV21-1 is termed a pseudogene. The CDR3 is made up of 12 amino acids. CDR3 bases: TGTGCCAGCATGAGCGGGACTCATGGCTACACCTTC. Its protein product is CASMSGTHGYTF.

The V and J genes are TRBV6-5 and TRBJ2-7; 9 positions match TRBD1. The junction had 5 bases not matched to a gene; V was cut back by 11 bases and J by 6 bases. The CDR3 is 11 residues long. Germline lookup yields CDR1 MNHEY and CDR2 SVGAGI. In nucleotides, the CDR3 is TGTGCCGGGGGGACAGGGCCCGAGCAGTACTTC. Its protein is CAGGTGPEQYF.

The gene calls are TRBV5-3 and TRBJ1-1, with D tentatively TRBD1 (6 bases). TRBV5-3 is assigned to the ORF class and has an uncertain function. Trimming left V 5 bases short and J 0 bases short, with 14 bases between. The CDR3 loop spans 15 amino acids. The CDR3 spells CARSLSGQMNTEAFF. The DNA for the CDR3 is TGTGCCAGAAGTCTCTCTGGACAGATGAACACTGAAGCTTTCTTT.

V is TRBV9 and J is TRBJ2-1; 14 bases are a match to TRBD2. With V trimmed by 4 bases and J by 7 bases, 7 bases remained unmatched. The CDR3 has 16 amino acids. CDR1 SGDLS and CDR2 YYNGEE come from the germline V gene. CDR3 bases: TGTGCCAGCAGCCCCCTCGGGACTAGCGGGGGTAATGAGCAGTTCTTC. It yields the protein CASSPLGTSGGNEQFF. The variable domain in full, completed from reference TRBV9 and TRBJ2-1, reads DSGVTQTPKHLITATGQRVTLRCSPRSGDLSVYWYQQSLDQGLQFLIQYYNGEERAKGNILERFSAQQFPDLHSELNLSSLELGDSALYFCASSPLGTSGGNEQFFGPGTRLTVL.

The chain joins TRBV14 to TRBJ2-3; 8 bases match TRBD2. V shed 2 bases, J shed 2 bases, and the junction held 3 bases outside the gene matches. Germline CDR1 SGHDN, CDR2 FVKESK. The CDR3 runs 15 residues. In DNA, the CDR3 is TGTGCCAGCAGCCAACGCGGGGGGCCCACAGATACGCAGTATTTT. Amino acids: CASSQRGGPTDTQYF.

The chain combines TRBV9 with TRBJ2-1; maybe TRBD1 (6 bases). The CDR3 totals 16 residues. The V gene lost 0 bases and the J gene lost 4 bases, with 14 bases spanning the gap. Germline CDR1 SGDLS, CDR2 YYNGEE. The CDR3 DNA sequence: TGTGCCAGCAGCGTAGCCAGGGGCCGCGCTTACAATGAGCAGTTCTTC. It is translated as CASSVARGRAYNEQFF.

The chain uses TRBV28 and TRBJ1-1; TRBD1 might be the D (5 bases). This CDR3 contains 13 residues. Germline CDR1 and CDR2: MDHEN and SYDVKM. V was cut by 6 bases and J by 10 bases, with 18 bases left in between. CDR3 coding DNA: TGTGCCAGCAGGGGGACCAGACAAATAGGAGCTTTCTTT. Its translation: CASRGTRQIGAFF.

The rearrangement links TRBV7-3 to TRBJ1-1, with D perhaps matching TRBD1 (5 bases). The CDR3 is made up of 13 amino acids. Trimming removed 6 bases from V and 4 bases from J, with 12 bases in between. Germline CDR1 SGHTA, CDR2 FQGTGA. CDR3 residues: CASRGNGGTEAFF. CDR3 sequence (DNA): TGTGCCAGCAGGGGTAACGGGGGCACTGAAGCTTTCTTT.

J is TRBJ1-6 and V is TRBV14, with 7 bases identical to TRBD1. Unmatched junction bases numbered 7, after V lost 4 bases and J lost 10 bases. The CDR3 covers 14 residues. CDR1 is SGHDN, CDR2 FVKESK, per germline. The CDR3 protein is CASSRQGDRSPLHF. For the CDR3, the DNA is TGTGCCAGCAGCCGCCAGGGGGATAGGTCACCCCTCCACTTT.

V gene TRBV28 combines with J gene TRBJ1-1; maybe TRBD1 (5 bases). The V end lost 7 bases, the J end lost 4 bases, and 13 bases lay between the germline ends. The CDR3 spans 13 residues. CDR1 and CDR2 from the germline V gene are MDHEN and SYDVKM. For the CDR3, the DNA is TGTGCCAGCATGCAGGTCGGGGCCACTGAAGCTTTCTTT. Amino acids: CASMQVGATEAFF. Full variable domain (rest looked up from reference TRBV28 and TRBJ1-1): DVKVTQSSRYLVKRTGEKVFLECVQDMDHENMFWYRQDPGLGLRLIYFSYDVKMKEKGDIPEGYSVSREKKERFSLILESASTNQTSMYLCASMQVGATEAFFGQGTRLTVV.

The chain uses TRBV27 and TRBJ1-2; 7 bases agree with TRBD1. The CDR3 has 14 amino acids. V lost 6 bases, J lost 2 bases, and 6 bases stayed unmatched. In germline, CDR1 is MNHEY, CDR2 SMNVEV (reference sequence). Here the CDR3 reads CASSTTGPNYGYTF. The DNA of the CDR3 is TGTGCCAGCAGCACGACAGGGCCCAACTATGGCTACACCTTC.

The V gene is TRBV6-6, the J gene TRBJ2-3; weak D call: TRBD2 (5 bases). There are 13 residues in the CDR3. Per germline, CDR1 MNHNY and CDR2 SVGAGI (reference sequence). Trimming removed 7 bases from V and 4 bases from J, with 12 bases in between. The CDR3 DNA reads TGTGCCAGCAAAGTGGGGAGAGCAGATACGCAGTATTTT. This encodes CASKVGRADTQYF.

The chain employs TRBV6-4 and TRBJ2-3, with 11 positions matching TRBD2. V shed 2 bases, J shed 1 base, and the junction held 2 bases outside the gene matches. The CDR3 runs to 16 residues. CDR1 and CDR2 from the germline V gene are MRHNA and SNTAGT. CDR3 amino acids: CASSDGTSGGTDTQYF. For the CDR3, the DNA is TGTGCCAGCAGTGACGGGACTAGCGGCGGCACAGATACGCAGTATTTT.

This chain connects TRBV7-3 to TRBJ1-3; TRBD1 might be the D (6 bases). Germline values: CDR1 SGHTA, CDR2 FQGTGA. The CDR3 runs 16 residues. The V and J ends lost 2 bases and 4 bases respectively, with 15 bases between them. The CDR3 loop is CASSLYGGLGGNTIYF. For the CDR3, the DNA is TGTGCCAGCAGCTTATACGGGGGGCTAGGCGGAAACACCATATATTTT. The full variable domain, rest sourced from reference TRBV7-3 and TRBJ1-3, is GAGVSQTPSNKVTEKGKYVELRCDPISGHTALYWYRQSLGQGPEFLIYFQGTGAADDSGLPNDRFFAVRPEGSVSTLKIQRTERGDSAVYLCASSLYGGLGGNTIYFGEGSWLTVV.

This chain connects TRBV10-3 to TRBJ1-1, with 9 bases aligning to TRBD1. With 6 bases clipped from V and 2 bases from J, the junction kept 4 bases outside the gene matches. This CDR3 has 14 residues. CDR1 and CDR2 from the germline V gene are ENHRY and SYGVKD. The CDR3 DNA sequence: TGTGCCATCAGGGGACAGGGCCTAAACACTGAAGCTTTCTTT. Its protein is CAIRGQGLNTEAFF.

The chain links TRBV4-3 to TRBJ2-6, with D perhaps matching TRBD1 or TRBD2 (6 bases each). The V end was cut by 1 base, the J end by 4 bases, with 14 bases between. Germline V CDR1 and CDR2: LGHNA, YSLEER. CDR3 length equals 17 residues. CDR3 in amino acids: CASSQGGGGGGANVLTF. CDR3 bases: TGCGCCAGCAGCCAAGGTGGAGGGGGTGGAGGGGCCAACGTCCTGACTTTC.

The chain couples TRBV28 to TRBJ2-7; D not resolved. This CDR3 is built from 13 residues. Germline V CDR1 and CDR2: MDHEN, SYDVKM. V was cut by 8 bases and J by 9 bases, with 20 bases left in between. CDR3 nucleotide sequence: TGTGCCAGCCGCATACCTACGAGCAGTAGGCAGTACTTC. Its translation is CASRIPTSSRQYF.

The J gene is TRBJ1-2, the V gene TRBV18; D not certain. Germline CDR1 is KGHSH and CDR2 is LQKENI. V was shortened by 6 bases and J by 8 bases, with 16 bases between the two germline ends. The CDR3 runs to 13 residues. CDR3 protein: CASSRGSTGGYTF. The CDR3, as DNA: TGTGCCAGCTCCCGCGGATCGACGGGGGGCTACACCTTC.

This clone was observed a single time. This chain uses TRBV19 with TRBJ2-7; 9 bases fit TRBD1. V shed 8 bases, J shed 2 bases, and the junction held 7 bases outside the gene matches. The CDR3 runs to 14 residues. In germline, CDR1 is LNHDA, CDR2 SQIVND (reference sequence). The CDR3 loop reads CASGLRTGAYEQYF. The DNA for the CDR3 is TGTGCCAGTGGTCTAAGGACAGGGGCCTACGAGCAGTACTTC.

The rearrangement links TRBV18 to TRBJ1-1, with TRBD1 as a possible D gene (5 bases). Trimming cost V 0 bases and J 1 base, with 12 bases left between them. CDR1 is KGHSH and CDR2 is LQKENI in the germline V gene. The CDR3 is 16 amino acids. DNA for the CDR3: TGTGCCAGCTCACCACCAGGTCCGGGACGGAACACTGAAGCTTTCTTT. Its protein is CASSPPGPGRNTEAFF.

This chain connects TRBV11-3 to TRBJ2-1; D uncertain. Germline values: CDR1 SGHNT, CDR2 YENEEA. V was clipped by 0 bases and J by 0 bases, with 9 bases between them. This CDR3 comprises 16 residues. In nucleotides, the CDR3 is TGTGCCAGCAGCTTAGATCAGACGAGCTCCTACAATGAGCAGTTCTTC. It specifies CASSLDQTSSYNEQFF.

The gene calls are TRBV18 and TRBJ2-2; no clear D gene. V was cut by 3 bases and J by 2 bases, with 4 bases left in between. The CDR3 loop spans 13 amino acids. The germline V gene encodes CDR1 KGHSH and CDR2 LQKENI. The CDR3 DNA sequence: TGTGCCAGCTCACCGTACAACACCGGGGAGCTGTTTTTT. This codes for CASSPYNTGELFF.

The rearrangement links TRBV7-9 to TRBJ1-2; D might be TRBD1 (6 bases). This CDR3 contains 14 residues. V was cut by 4 bases and J by 6 bases, with 15 bases left in between. Germline CDR1 and CDR2: SEHNR and FQNEAQ (reference sequence). The CDR3 here is CASSWRQAGDGYTF. The CDR3 DNA follows: TGTGCCAGCAGCTGGAGACAGGCTGGGGATGGCTACACCTTC.

The J gene is TRBJ1-3, the V gene TRBV7-9; no firm D call. This CDR3 contains 16 residues. Trimming shortened V by 5 bases and J by 0 bases, and 14 bases separated the two germline ends. Germline assignment: CDR1 SEHNR and CDR2 FQNEAQ (reference sequence). The CDR3 DNA is TGTGCCAGCAGCCCACCGGGGATTTACTCTGGAAACACCATATATTTT. It codes for CASSPPGIYSGNTIYF.

This rearrangement joins TRBV19 to TRBJ1-2; D perhaps matches TRBD1 (5 bases). V was cut by 7 bases and J by 6 bases, with 18 bases left in between. The germline V gene has CDR1 LNHDA and CDR2 SQIVND (reference sequence). CDR3 size: 14 residues. CDR3 in DNA: TGTGCCAGTATGGAGGGGCAGGCGGTTAATGGCTACACCTTC. This gives the protein CASMEGQAVNGYTF.

This clone appeared once. The chain uses TRBV6-5 and TRBJ2-3; D remains unclear. The CDR3 is 15 residues long. Looked up from germline, CDR1 is MNHEY and CDR2 is SVGAGI. V dropped 5 bases and J dropped 1 base, with 13 bases sitting between them. The DNA for the CDR3 is TGTGCCAGCAGTACCCACCTTACCCGCACAGATACGCAGTATTTT. It translates to CASSTHLTRTDTQYF.

The rearrangement uses TRBV30 and TRBJ2-2, with D possibly TRBD2 on 6 matching bases. The CDR3 spans 13 residues. Germline-derived CDR1 and CDR2 are GTSNPN and SVGIG (reference sequence). The germline V and J ends were trimmed by 2 bases and 4 bases, with 8 bases remaining between them. In DNA form, the CDR3 reads TGTGCCTGGAGTCTGGAGGGCACCGGGGAGCTGTTTTTT. Encoded protein: CAWSLEGTGELFF.

The chain joins TRBV19 to TRBJ1-2, with D uncertain. There are 14 residues in the CDR3. The germline V and J ends were trimmed by 0 bases and 4 bases, with 9 bases remaining between them. Germline V gene sequence: CDR1 LNHDA, CDR2 SQIVND (reference sequence). Here the CDR3 DNA reads TGTGCCAGTAGTATAGATTGGAATGGCTATGGCTACACCTTC. This gives the protein CASSIDWNGYGYTF. Together with reference TRBV19 and TRBJ1-2, the CDR3 gives the full variable domain: DGGITQSPKYLFRKEGQNVTLSCEQNLNHDAMYWYRQDPGQGLRLIYYSQIVNDFQKGDIAEGYSVSREKKESFPLTVTSAQKNPTAFYLCASSIDWNGYGYTFGSGTRLTVV.